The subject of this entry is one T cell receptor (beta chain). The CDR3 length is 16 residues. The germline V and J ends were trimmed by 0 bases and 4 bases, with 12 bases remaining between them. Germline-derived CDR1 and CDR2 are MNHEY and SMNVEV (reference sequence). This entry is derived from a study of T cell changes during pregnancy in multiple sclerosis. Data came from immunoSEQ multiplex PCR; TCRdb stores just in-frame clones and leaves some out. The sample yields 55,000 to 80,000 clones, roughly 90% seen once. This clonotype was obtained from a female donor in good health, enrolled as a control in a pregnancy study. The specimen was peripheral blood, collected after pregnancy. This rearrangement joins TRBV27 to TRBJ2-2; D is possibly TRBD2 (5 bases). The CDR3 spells CASSLSFGMVTGELFF. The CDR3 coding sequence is TGTGCCAGCAGTTTATCTTTCGGGATGGTCACCGGGGAGCTGTTTTTT.